The table lists the clone carrying this TCR beta chain with a count of one. Germline V CDR1 and CDR2: SGHDT, YYEEEE. Trimming removed 1 base from V and 6 bases from J; junction bases left unmatched: 7. This CDR3 is 15 amino acids long. This sample was taken from a study of cytomegalovirus exposure and HLA in healthy donors. The data were produced by immunoSEQ multiplex PCR, yet TCRdb's version contains in-frame clones alone and is incomplete. The repertoire holds over 200,000 clones, with almost 90% as singletons. The origin of this receptor is a woman under 30 in good health and CMV-seronegative. The chain is built from TRBV5-6 and TRBJ2-3; 8 bases match TRBD2. The sample taken for sequencing was PBMCs. The CDR3 nucleotides read TGTGCCAGCAGCTTGATCGGGACTAGTCCGGATACGCAGTATTTT. This encodes CASSLIGTSPDTQYF. Based on the CDR3 plus reference TRBV5-6 and TRBJ2-3, the full variable domain is DAGVTQSPTHLIKTRGQQVTLRCSPKSGHDTVSWYQQALGQGPQFIFQYYEEEERQRGNFPDRFSGHQFPNYSSELNVNALLLGDSALYLCASSLIGTSPDTQYFGPGTRLTVL.